The 17 T cell receptor beta chains below were found in one sample sequenced in a study of T-cell reconstitution after alpha-beta-depleted transplantation in children. Unique molecular identifiers were incorporated into the prepared TCRbeta library. TCRdb used MiXCR to reprocess the PCR reads, holding one entry per CDR3 protein. The sample carries 200,000 to 250,000 distinct CDR3 sequences, 6.5% to 9% recorded once. Sequencing used PBMCs, mostly from graft donor cells, obtained 180 days after TCRalphabeta/CD19-depleted stem cell transplant. These receptors came from a male patient between 5 and 17 years old who had a stem cell transplant for acute lymphoblastic leukemia, so the T cells may come from the graft donor.

Of note for this clonotype: It may be a read error: a sequence one base away is much more abundant. The V call is TRBV12-3 or TRBV12-4, the J call TRBJ2-1, with TRBD1 as a possible D gene (5 bases). The CDR3 covers 14 residues. CDR3 DNA sequence: TGTGCCAGCAGTTTAGAGGGATGGGGCAATGGGCAGTTCTTC. It translates to CASSLEGWGNGQFF.

This clonotype came up many times. This rearrangement joins TRBV7-9 to TRBJ1-4, with D uncertain. CDR1 and CDR2 from the germline V gene are SEHNR and FQNEAQ (reference sequence). V was shortened by 3 bases and J by 4 bases, with 12 bases between the two germline ends. The CDR3 covers 15 residues. DNA for the CDR3: TGTGCCAGCAGCTTTGGCGGGGAGGGTAATGAAAAACTGTTTTTT. The encoded protein is CASSFGGEGNEKLFF.

This clonotype was seen many times. The chain carries TRBV7-9 and TRBJ1-4; D remains ambiguous. The CDR3 consists of 13 residues. Looked up from germline, CDR1 is SEHNR and CDR2 is FQNEAQ (reference sequence). The V end was cut by 3 bases, the J end by 7 bases, with 9 bases between. Here the CDR3 reads CASSFTTPEKLFF. CDR3 DNA: TGTGCCAGCAGCTTTACGACACCTGAAAAACTGTTTTTT.

The rearrangement uses TRBV27 and TRBJ2-7, with TRBD2 identical over 11 bases. The CDR3 consists of 16 residues. Trimming cost V 3 bases and J 4 bases; bases outside gene matches: 8. Germline CDR1 MNHEY, CDR2 SMNVEV (reference sequence). In nucleotides, the CDR3 is TGTGCCAGCAGTTTTTACCTAGCGGGGGGACCTTACGAGCAGTACTTC. Translated: CASSFYLAGGPYEQYF.

The table lists this clonotype with many counts. The rearrangement joins TRBV6-1 to TRBJ1-4; D is possibly TRBD1 (6 bases). V was trimmed by 6 bases and J by 7 bases, leaving 15 bases between them. The CDR3 is 14 residues long. CDR1 is MNHNS, CDR2 SASEGT, per germline. CDR3 sequence: CASSFNRAGEKLFF. The CDR3 nucleotides read TGTGCCAGCAGCTTCAACAGGGCGGGTGAAAAACTGTTTTTT.

Many counts were recorded for this clonotype. The J gene is TRBJ2-5, the V gene TRBV5-1, with unresolved D. The germline V and J ends were trimmed by 1 base and 5 bases, with 15 bases remaining between them. Germline assignment: CDR1 SGHRS and CDR2 YFSETQ. This CDR3 region has 15 residues. In DNA form, the CDR3 reads TGCGCCAGCAGCTTGTATCGGCTTCTTCCGGAGACCCAGTACTTC. Protein product: CASSLYRLLPETQYF.

This clonotype occurred many times. This sequence joins TRBV28 and TRBJ2-2; 7 nucleotides line up with TRBD2. The CDR3 contains 15 residues. With V trimmed by 4 bases and J by 4 bases, 6 bases remained unmatched. Germline V lookup: CDR1 MDHEN, CDR2 SYDVKM. The CDR3 protein is CASSSGGEGTGELFF. CDR3 bases: TGTGCCAGCAGTTCTGGGGGGGAGGGCACCGGGGAGCTGTTTTTT. Full variable domain (outside the CDR3, taken from reference TRBV28 and TRBJ2-2): DVKVTQSSRYLVKRTGEKVFLECVQDMDHENMFWYRQDPGLGLRLIYFSYDVKMKEKGDIPEGYSVSREKKERFSLILESASTNQTSMYLCASSSGGEGTGELFFGEGSRLTVL.

This clonotype occurred many times. The V gene is TRBV5-1, the J gene TRBJ2-3; 8 nucleotides match TRBD2. The V segment lost 5 bases and the J segment 5 bases; nucleotides outside the gene matches: 7. Germline-derived CDR1 and CDR2 are SGHRS and YFSETQ. The CDR3 has 14 amino acids. This CDR3 is CASRLAGSGDTQYF. CDR3 nucleotides: TGCGCCAGCAGATTAGCGGGGTCCGGAGATACGCAGTATTTT.

This clonotype was detected a few times. The CDR3, as DNA: TGTGCCAGCAGGTTTACGGGACAGGGCTACGAGCAGTACTTC. It encodes CASRFTGQGYEQYF. The gene calls are TRBV27 and TRBJ2-7; 9 nucleotides line up with TRBD1. The junction had 6 bases not matched to a gene; V was cut back by 6 bases and J by 3 bases. The CDR3 consists of 14 residues. The germline gives CDR1 MNHEY, CDR2 SMNVEV (reference sequence).

This clonotype was observed many times. The V call is TRBV5-1, the J call TRBJ1-1; D is unclear. This CDR3 has 15 amino acids. V lost 4 bases to trimming and J lost 10 bases, with 23 bases between them. Germline values: CDR1 SGHRS, CDR2 YFSETQ. CDR3 bases: TGCGCCAGCAGCCTCCGTGCGCCGGCCGTGGGGTTAGCTTTCTTT. Translating gives CASSLRAPAVGLAFF.

This clonotype was seen ten or more times. The chain recombines TRBV7-9 with TRBJ2-7, with D maybe TRBD2 (6 bases). Germline V gives CDR1 SEHNR, CDR2 FQNEAQ (reference sequence). There are 15 residues in the CDR3. V lost 2 bases and J lost 7, with 18 bases in between. This chain's CDR3 is CASSLLRLVTGEQYF. DNA of the CDR3: TGTGCCAGCAGCTTACTGAGACTAGTAACGGGAGAGCAGTACTTC.

The sample holds many counts of this clonotype. The chain uses TRBV20-1 and TRBJ2-6; D not resolved. The CDR3 is 15 amino acids. Trimming stripped 0 bases from V and 0 bases from J, with 6 bases between. CDR1 is DFQATT, CDR2 SNEGSKA, per germline (reference sequence). CDR3 amino acids: CSAREGISGANVLTF. In DNA, the CDR3 is TGCAGTGCTAGAGAGGGGATCTCTGGGGCCAACGTCCTGACTTTC.

This clonotype showed up many times. The chain recombines TRBV7-3 with TRBJ1-4, with a weak D call TRBD1 (6 bases). Trimming removed 2 bases from V and 11 bases from J, with 18 bases in between. CDR1 and CDR2 from the germline V gene are SGHTA and FQGTGA. The CDR3 has 15 residues. The CDR3 spells CASSLLGGRDSKLFF. The CDR3 DNA reads TGTGCCAGCAGCTTATTAGGGGGGCGCGATTCTAAACTGTTTTTT.

In its sample, this clonotype was seen many times. The chain recombines TRBV12-3 or TRBV12-4 with TRBJ2-2; D gene uncertain. V was trimmed by 5 bases and J by 5 bases, leaving 9 bases between them. This CDR3 region has 13 residues. CDR3 protein: CASSLIPTGELFF. Written as DNA, the CDR3 is TGTGCCAGCAGTCTCATTCCAACCGGGGAGCTGTTTTTT.

The V and J genes are TRBV24-1 and TRBJ2-1; no clear D gene. Germline V gives CDR1 KGHDR, CDR2 SFDVKD. The CDR3 spans 13 residues. V lost 4 bases and J lost 10, with 13 bases in between. The CDR3 DNA sequence: TGTGCCACCAGTGAAAACTCTAGGGCCGAGCAGTTCTTC. Its translation: CATSENSRAEQFF.

This clonotype was seen a handful of times. Here the CDR3 reads CASSLGGQGDIQYF. The CDR3 DNA reads TGCGCCAGCAGCTTAGGAGGACAGGGTGACATTCAGTACTTC. The chain employs TRBV5-1 and TRBJ2-4; 8 positions agree with TRBD1. The trim removed 2 bases at V and 8 bases at J, leaving 6 bases unmatched. CDR3 length equals 14 residues. Germline assignment: CDR1 SGHRS and CDR2 YFSETQ.

This clonotype was observed at least ten times. J is TRBJ2-1 and V is TRBV4-2; tentatively, D is TRBD2 (6 bases). The CDR3 length is 14 residues. V gave up 1 base and J gave up 9 bases, with 13 bases separating them. Germline CDR1 is LGHNA and CDR2 is YNFKEQ. In DNA, the CDR3 is TGTGCCAGCAGCCAAGTGCCTAGCGTCGGTGAGCAGTTCTTC. Translating gives CASSQVPSVGEQFF.